These 21 T cell receptor beta chains share one sample of origin, sequenced in a study of T cells in Graves' hyperthyroidism and ophthalmopathy. It was RNA transcripts that yielded the amplified TCR beta CDR3 regions. The HTBI set primed first-round TCR CDR3 RT-PCR. In TCRdb, the multiplex PCR reads were re-called with MiXCR into one record per CDR3 protein. Among about 640,000 distinct CDR3 sequences listed, approximately 15% were seen once. Sequencing input: blood. The source of these receptors is a woman between 50 and 59 years old with Graves' ophthalmopathy.

This clonotype showed up many times. The chain combines TRBV7-2 with TRBJ2-7, with D unclear. Germline assignment: CDR1 SGHTA and CDR2 FQGNSA. Trimming shortened V by 5 bases and J by 3 bases, and 8 bases separated the two germline ends. The CDR3 sequence is 12 residues long. The CDR3 bases are TGTGCCAGCAGCGCCGGATTCTACGAGCAGTACTTC. It codes for CASSAGFYEQYF.

Many counts were recorded for this clonotype. This chain uses TRBV2 with TRBJ2-2, with TRBD2 matching 12 bases. CDR1 SNHLY and CDR2 FYNNEI come from the germline V gene. The CDR3 sequence is 14 residues long. Trimming cost V 8 bases and J 2 bases; bases outside gene matches: 0. The CDR3, as DNA: TGTGCCAGCGGACTAGCGGGAAACACCGGGGAGCTGTTTTTT. Residues: CASGLAGNTGELFF.

This clonotype was picked up a small number of times. This sequence joins TRBV29-1 and TRBJ2-5, with 7 bases aligning to TRBD1. The V gene's germline CDR1 is SQVTM and CDR2 ANQGSEA. CDR3 size: 12 residues. The V and J ends lost 6 bases and 8 bases, in that order; junction bases with no gene match: 9. The DNA of the CDR3 is TGCAGCGTGAGACAGGGAATGGTCACCCAGTACTTC. Its protein product is CSVRQGMVTQYF.

Many counts were recorded for this clonotype. The chain uses TRBV6-1 and TRBJ1-2, with 9 bases lining up with TRBD1. Germline V gene lookup returns CDR1 MNHNS and CDR2 SASEGT. The CDR3 consists of 14 residues. Losses at the gene ends were 5 bases for V and 3 bases for J; bases not matched to a gene: 4. This chain's CDR3 is CASSNRDRDYGYTF. The CDR3 DNA reads TGTGCCAGCAGTAACCGGGACAGGGACTATGGCTACACCTTC.

This clonotype has at least ten counts. The rearrangement links TRBV12-5 to TRBJ1-2; D is unresolved. The CDR3 covers 11 residues. Trimming removed 6 bases at V and 4 bases at J, with 6 bases between. The germline V gene encodes CDR1 LGHNT and CDR2 FRNRAP. In DNA, the CDR3 is TGTGCTAGTGGAAGTTCCTATGGCTACACCTTC. Its protein product is CASGSSYGYTF.

This clonotype was detected ten times or more. The chain combines TRBV29-1 with TRBJ2-1; possible D gene TRBD2, 6 bases. V was cut by 4 bases and J by 3 bases, with 10 bases left in between. Germline V gives CDR1 SQVTM, CDR2 ANQGSEA. There are 13 residues in the CDR3. This CDR3 reads CSVVEGHYNEQFF. The CDR3 nucleotides are TGCAGCGTTGTGGAGGGCCACTACAATGAGCAGTTCTTC.

Concerning this clonotype itself: A much bigger clone sits one base away, suggesting this may be a read error. The CDR3 nucleotides are TGTGCCAGCAGCCAATTCCCGGGGGGGACCTATGGCTACACCTTC. Its protein is CASSQFPGGTYGYTF. This rearrangement joins TRBV11-3 to TRBJ1-2, with a weak D call TRBD1 (5 bases). The CDR3 spans 15 residues. The germline V gene encodes CDR1 SGHNT and CDR2 YENEEA. Trimming left V 5 bases short and J 4 bases short, with 17 bases between.

The chain links TRBV7-3 to TRBJ2-2; 16 nucleotides match TRBD2. The CDR3 spans 18 residues. Trimming took 5 bases from V and 7 from J; bases not matched to a gene: 10. CDR1 and CDR2 (germline): SGHTA, FQGTGA. CDR3 sequence reads: CASSISPGLAGGGGELFF. The CDR3 DNA is TGTGCCAGCAGCATATCCCCGGGACTAGCGGGAGGGGGCGGGGAGCTGTTTTTT.

On this clonotype: A much larger clone lies one base from this, so it may be a read error. The chain joins TRBV7-3 to TRBJ2-1; a weak D match, TRBD1 (5 bases). V lost 5 bases and J 3 bases, leaving 11 bases between the germline ends. Germline values: CDR1 SGHTA, CDR2 FQGTGA. CDR3 length equals 14 residues. CDR3 DNA: TGTGCCAGCAGCCCGGACAACCACTACAATGAGCAGTTCTTC. It specifies CASSPDNHYNEQFF.

V and J are TRBV19 and TRBJ1-2, with D uncertain. Germline V gene data show CDR1 as LNHDA and CDR2 as SQIVND (reference sequence). V dropped 4 bases and J dropped 7 bases, with 7 bases sitting between them. CDR3 size: 11 residues. The CDR3 DNA is TGTGCCAGTAGTAAGCTGGCTGGCTACACCTTC. Translated, it gives CASSKLAGYTF.

This clonotype was seen many times. The chain is built from TRBV2 and TRBJ2-7; D remains unclear. V was pared by 4 bases and J by 2 bases, with 9 bases between. CDR3 length: 13 amino acids. CDR1 and CDR2 from the germline V gene are SNHLY and FYNNEI. The DNA of the CDR3 is TGTGCCAGCAGTGTAAGGCAGGCCTACGAGCAGTACTTC. It is translated as CASSVRQAYEQYF.

This clonotype occurred a few times. The chain couples TRBV19 to TRBJ2-7, with D perhaps TRBD1 (5 bases). The germline V gene has CDR1 LNHDA and CDR2 SQIVND (reference sequence). The ends were cut back, 6 bases at V and 4 bases at J, with 10 bases in the middle. This CDR3 region has 12 residues. The CDR3 bases are TGTGCCAGTAGCTCGACAGAATACGAGCAGTACTTC. Protein: CASSSTEYEQYF.

This clonotype was detected many times. This chain uses TRBV29-1 with TRBJ1-2, with 9 bases identical to TRBD1. CDR3 length: 15 amino acids. V lost 6 bases and J lost 6; bases outside the gene matches: 14. The germline CDR1 and CDR2 sequences are SQVTM and ANQGSEA. The CDR3: CSVTGTGNLGDGYTF. CDR3 sequence (DNA): TGCAGCGTAACCGGGACAGGGAATCTCGGAGATGGCTACACCTTC.

The genes are TRBV19 and TRBJ1-2; the D gene is possibly TRBD1 (5 bases). The ends were cut back, 4 bases at V and 6 bases at J, with 15 bases in the middle. Germline CDR1 is LNHDA and CDR2 is SQIVND (reference sequence). The CDR3 extends over 14 amino acids. The CDR3 reads CASSTQGTWDGYTF. The CDR3 coding sequence is TGTGCCAGTAGTACCCAAGGGACCTGGGATGGCTACACCTTC.

About this clonotype: A much bigger clone sits one base away, suggesting this may be a read error. The rearrangement joins TRBV2 to TRBJ1-3; no reliable D call. Trimming pared 6 bases from V and 0 bases from J, leaving 9 bases between. Germline V gene sequence: CDR1 SNHLY, CDR2 FYNNEI. This CDR3 has 14 residues. In DNA, the CDR3 is TGTGCCAGCAGAGCAGGCCTCTCTGGAAACACCATATATTTT. Translating it yields CASRAGLSGNTIYF.

This clonotype was seen more than once but under ten times. The V and J genes are TRBV19 and TRBJ2-1; 7 bases line up with TRBD2. Germline-derived CDR1 and CDR2 are LNHDA and SQIVND (reference sequence). The length of the CDR3 is 14 residues. The ends lost 3 bases at V and 10 bases at J; junction bases unmatched: 9. The CDR3 reads CASSIGVVAGEQFF. CDR3 in DNA: TGTGCCAGTAGTATCGGGGTCGTAGCGGGCGAGCAGTTCTTC.

This clonotype came up many times. This sequence joins TRBV5-5 and TRBJ1-5; 8 bases match TRBD1. This CDR3 spans 16 amino acids. In germline, CDR1 is SGHKS, CDR2 YYEKEE (reference sequence). J lost 0 bases, V lost 0 bases, and 2 bases had no gene match. This CDR3 reads CASSLGTGYSNQPQHF. Here the CDR3 DNA reads TGTGCCAGCAGCTTGGGGACAGGGTATAGCAATCAGCCCCAGCATTTT.

The genes are TRBV9 and TRBJ2-1; the D gene could be TRBD1 or TRBD2 (6 bases each). Germline-derived CDR1 and CDR2 are SGDLS and YYNGEE. The CDR3 is 14 residues long. Trimming shortened V by 2 bases and J by 7 bases, and 13 bases separated the two germline ends. The CDR3, as DNA: TGTGCCAGCAGCGTTGGGGGGCCGGATAATGAGCAGTTCTTC. This codes for CASSVGGPDNEQFF.

This clonotype has at least ten counts. The J gene is TRBJ1-2, the V gene TRBV28; 8 nucleotides agree with TRBD1. The germline V gene encodes CDR1 MDHEN and CDR2 SYDVKM. The CDR3 is 13 residues long. The junction had 11 bases not matched to a gene; V was cut back by 5 bases and J by 12 bases. DNA for the CDR3: TGTGCCAGCAGTCTCGCCCAGGGGGCGCGTCACACCTTC. Translation gives CASSLAQGARHTF.

This clonotype has at least ten counts. J is TRBJ2-7 and V is TRBV30; TRBD1 matches at 8 bases. Germline lookup yields CDR1 GTSNPN and CDR2 SVGIG (reference sequence). CDR3 size: 13 residues. After removal of 1 base from V and 3 bases from J, the junction contained 2 bases not matched to a gene. CDR3 sequence reads: CAWSGTGYYEQYF. CDR3 DNA sequence: TGTGCCTGGAGTGGGACAGGGTACTACGAGCAGTACTTC. Based on the CDR3 plus reference TRBV30 and TRBJ2-7, the full variable domain is SQTIHQWPATLVQPVGSPLSLECTVEGTSNPNLYWYRQAAGRGLQLLFYSVGIGQISSEVPQNLSASRPQDRQFILSSKKLLLSDSGFYLCAWSGTGYYEQYFGPGTRLTVT.

This clonotype was recorded many times. The chain couples TRBV7-9 to TRBJ2-5; TRBD2 agrees at 10 bases. V dropped 5 bases and J dropped 6; count of bases not matched to a gene: 9. This CDR3 comprises 15 residues. The germline CDR1 and CDR2 sequences are SEHNR and FQNEAQ (reference sequence). CDR3 residues: CASSPSGRREKTQYF. CDR3 bases: TGTGCCAGCAGCCCTAGCGGGAGACGAGAGAAGACCCAGTACTTC.